This TCR beta chain was obtained from a study of identical twins. Overall study results and limits: Memory repertoires showed no such pattern, whereas abundant cord blood beta clonotypes carried fewer insertions. Weaker excess twin sharing was seen among beta out-of-frame sequences. The analysis was cross-sectional rather than longitudinal within donors.

Trimming took off 5 bases at V and 7 bases at J, with 13 bases between the two ends. Per the germline V gene, CDR1 is SGHKS and CDR2 is YYEKEE (reference sequence). The CDR3 contains 13 residues. The table lists this clonotype with many counts. Its antigen remains unidentified. From the 5' RACE reads, TCRdb called clonotypes with MiXCR, one entry per CDR3 protein. In the table there are 640,000 or so distinct CDR3 sequences, over 5% of which are singletons. Only healthy Caucasians were included as donors. The chain combines TRBV5-5 with TRBJ2-1; tentatively, D is TRBD2 (6 bases). The sequenced sample consisted of naive T cells sorted from blood. This receptor was taken from a man younger than 30 in good health. CDR3 DNA: TGTGCCAGCAGGGTGGCGGGATCGAATGAGCAGTTCTTC. Amino acid sequence: CASRVAGSNEQFF.